The entry that follows covers one T cell receptor beta chain sequence. What it recognizes is unknown. This sample stems from a study of cytomegalovirus exposure and HLA in healthy donors. The wider study: Earlier work reported around 110 million unique TCR beta sequences from about 190 million T cells.

Study findings and constraints: In vitro data verified a few CMV-associated chains as specific for CMV antigens. According to reports, the classifier identified cytomegalovirus status with high specificity and sensitivity.

The PCR ran on 60 Vbeta and 13 Jbeta primers. Sequencing used immunoSEQ multiplex PCR; TCRdb keeps in-frame clones, though not all of them. The ten top clones account for around 3.4%, within a sample of more than 90,000 clones. The CDR3 is made up of 15 amino acids. The source of this sequence is a man aged 25 to 40 in good health and CMV-seronegative. The sequenced material came from PBMCs. The chain is built from TRBV1 and TRBJ2-5; the table's D call TRBD2 went unverified against the DNA. TRBV1 is labeled a pseudogene. In DNA, the CDR3 is TGCACCAGCAGTCATAGACAGGGCGGGAGGGAGACCCAGTACTTC. Protein sequence: CTSSHRQGGRETQYF.